This TCR beta chain is from a study of PD-L1 blockade in urothelial cancer. Looking at the study overall: About 90% of the roughly 29 patients were males with bladder-origin urothelial cancer.

This table comes from immunoSEQ multiplex PCR, and its TCRdb copy is limited to in-frame clones, with some not included. This table holds 70,000 or so clones, approximately 88% found once. The count of this clone is one. CDR3 length: 12 amino acids. Germline V gene data show CDR1 as LNHDA and CDR2 as SQIVND (reference sequence). Between the trimmed V and J ends, which lost 7 bases and 4 bases, there was a span of 10 bases. The source is a man aged 55 to 69 with urothelial cancer. The source material was PBMCs, sampled around atezolizumab (anti-PD-L1) treatment. This chain uses TRBV19 with TRBJ1-2; D remains unclear. The CDR3 reads CASTTLGYGYTF. The CDR3 DNA reads as TGTGCCAGTACCACCCTCGGCTATGGCTACACCTTC.